One T cell receptor (beta chain) is described in this entry. The V gene lost 4 bases and the J gene lost 2 bases, with 17 bases spanning the gap. CDR1 is SGHRS, CDR2 YFSETQ, per germline. The CDR3 has 16 amino acids. This entry comes from a study of beta chain features in type 1 diabetes. Across the study: Across all samples, around 98 million sorted cells were examined.

Sorting gave populations that all exceeded 98% purity. Every bit of the isolated RNA underwent reverse transcription, so sequencing read expressed TCRB transcripts. Sequenced by immunoSEQ multiplex PCR; TCRdb stores in-frame clones only, minus some. The sample comprises approximately 150,000 clones, 7% to 10% of which are singletons, and approximately 2.3% rests with the top ten. The clonotype originates from a woman between 18 and 30 years old in good health. Material for sequencing was central memory CD4+ T cells from blood. V and J are TRBV5-1 and TRBJ2-3; weak D call: TRBD1 (6 bases). The CDR3 is CASSTPQGTHTDTQYF. Written as DNA, the CDR3 is TGCGCCAGCAGCACTCCACAGGGAACTCACACAGATACGCAGTATTTT.